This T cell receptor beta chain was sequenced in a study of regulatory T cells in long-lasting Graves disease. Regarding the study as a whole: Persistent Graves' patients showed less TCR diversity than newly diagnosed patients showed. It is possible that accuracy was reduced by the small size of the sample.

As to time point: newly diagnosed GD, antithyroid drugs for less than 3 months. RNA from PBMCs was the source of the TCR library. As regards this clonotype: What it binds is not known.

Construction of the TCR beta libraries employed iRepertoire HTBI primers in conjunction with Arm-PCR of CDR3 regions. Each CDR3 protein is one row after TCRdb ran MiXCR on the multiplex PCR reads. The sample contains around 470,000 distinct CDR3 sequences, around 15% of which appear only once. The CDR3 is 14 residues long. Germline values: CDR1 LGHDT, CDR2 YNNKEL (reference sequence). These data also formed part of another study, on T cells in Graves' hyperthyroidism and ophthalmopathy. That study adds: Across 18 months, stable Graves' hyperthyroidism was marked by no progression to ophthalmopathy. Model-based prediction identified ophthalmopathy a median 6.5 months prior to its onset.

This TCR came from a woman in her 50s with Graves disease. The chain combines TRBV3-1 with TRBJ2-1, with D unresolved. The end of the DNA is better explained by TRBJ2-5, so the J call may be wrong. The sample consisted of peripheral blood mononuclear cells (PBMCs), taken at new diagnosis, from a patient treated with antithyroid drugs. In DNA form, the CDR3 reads TGTGCCAGCAGCCAATCCCTTAGGGCGAAGACCCAGTACTTC. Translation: CASSQSLRAKTQYF.